This is a list of T cell receptor beta chains from one sample in a study of vaccination effects on CD4 cells after COVID-19. These receptors' antigens are unknown. Method: immunoSEQ multiplex PCR; TCRdb's copy keeps in-frame clones and lacks some. The sample has some 38,000 clones, around two thirds seen once. The sample was CD4+ T cells from PBMCs cultured with HCoV-NL63 spike peptides, taken before COVID-19 vaccination. The origin of the receptors is a human donor who had a prior SARS-CoV-2 infection. Both conserved end residues are part of each CDR3.

TRBJ2-3 TRBV9 CASSGAADTQYF
TRBJ2-2 TRBV5-3 CARSWSGTGATGELFF
TRBJ1-1 TRBV3-1/TRBV3-2 CASSQSFTEAFF
TRBJ2-5 TRBV9 CASSVAGLAGGETQYF
TRBJ2-7 TRBV5-1 CASSFLHDRFRNEQYF
TRBJ2-7 TRBV5-1 CASSLRDEQYF
TRBJ2-5 TRBV19 CASSATGQETQYF
TRBJ1-5 TRBV2 CASSVAGDQPQHF
TRBJ2-1 TRBV24-1 CATSDPRTGGGYSSYNEQFF
TRBJ1-6 TRBV5-1 CASSNTGTGDSPLHF
TRBJ2-1 TRBV5-6 CASSRTGANLYNEQFF
TRBJ1-1 TRBV6-6 CASSYSRFMNTEAFF
TRBJ1-2 TRBV7-9 CASSLASGNYGYTF
TRBJ2-1 TRBV7-2 CASSLVGGTYNEQFF
TRBJ1-2 TRBV18 CASSPPWGRGGYTF
TRBJ2-2 TRBV18 CASSQTQEPNTGELFF
TRBJ1-2 TRBV6-6 CASRRDSPSGYGYTF
TRBJ2-1 TRBV3-1/TRBV3-2 CASSQAGGSYNEQFF
TRBJ2-7 TRBV2 CASSDFGRQGAGEQYF
TRBJ2-7 TRBV7-2 CASSLTGSRAEQYF
TRBJ1-6 TRBV5-1 CASSLEGSRTPLHF
TRBJ1-2 TRBV9 CASSATGYYGYTF
TRBJ1-1 TRBV2 CASQRQGRLTEAFF
TRBJ2-3 TRBV10-2 CASSETQASTDTQYF
TRBJ1-6 TRBV2 CASNGGRQLINSPLHF
TRBJ2-5 TRBV27 CASSITGAAWTQYF
TRBJ1-2 TRBV5-1 CASSLNPGQGATRGYTF
TRBJ1-5 TRBV24-1 CATSGGHRDPGQPQHF
TRBJ1-1 TRBV25-1 CASSENGGFGAFF
TRBJ1-2 TRBV10-3 CAISEGGGYTF
TRBJ2-5 TRBV7-7 CASSLLIGAEETQYF
TRBJ1-1 TRBV10-3 CAISGTGYTEAFF
TRBJ1-1 TRBV19 CASRHPARGTEAFF
TRBJ1-4 TRBV27 CASRTWGGSATNEKLFF
TRBJ1-4 TRBV9 CASSTGTDNEKLFF
TRBJ2-2 TRBV5-4 CASSRGGEGGVGELFF
TRBJ1-4 TRBV10-3 CAISRQGSREKLFF
TRBJ1-1 TRBV5-1 CASKHGTGTNTEAFF
TRBJ2-7 TRBV6-6 CASSEGLAGAYEQYF
TRBJ1-2 TRBV10-3 CAISELRGGGLYGYTF
TRBJ1-3 TRBV5-1 CASSLAGTGSGNTIYF
TRBJ2-5 TRBV6-1 CASSEGTDRVSETQYF